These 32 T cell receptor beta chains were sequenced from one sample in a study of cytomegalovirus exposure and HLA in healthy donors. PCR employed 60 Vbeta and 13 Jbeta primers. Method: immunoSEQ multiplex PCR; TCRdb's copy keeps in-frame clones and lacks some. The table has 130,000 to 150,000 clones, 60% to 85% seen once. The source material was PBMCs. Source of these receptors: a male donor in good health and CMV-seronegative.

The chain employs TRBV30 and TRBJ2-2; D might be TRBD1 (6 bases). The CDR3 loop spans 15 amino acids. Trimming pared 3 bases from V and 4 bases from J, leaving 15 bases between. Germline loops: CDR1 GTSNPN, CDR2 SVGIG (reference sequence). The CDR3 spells CAWRDTGRITGELFF. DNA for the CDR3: TGTGCCTGGAGGGATACAGGGAGAATCACCGGGGAGCTGTTTTTT. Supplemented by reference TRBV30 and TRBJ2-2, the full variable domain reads SQTIHQWPATLVQPVGSPLSLECTVEGTSNPNLYWYRQAAGRGLQLLFYSVGIGQISSEVPQNLSASRPQDRQFILSSKKLLLSDSGFYLCAWRDTGRITGELFFGEGSRLTVL.

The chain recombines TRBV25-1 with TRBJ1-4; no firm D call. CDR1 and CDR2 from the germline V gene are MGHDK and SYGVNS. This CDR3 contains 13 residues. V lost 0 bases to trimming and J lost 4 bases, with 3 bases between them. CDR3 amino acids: CASSEYVNEKLFF. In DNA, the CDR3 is TGTGCCAGCAGTGAATACGTTAATGAAAAACTGTTTTTT.

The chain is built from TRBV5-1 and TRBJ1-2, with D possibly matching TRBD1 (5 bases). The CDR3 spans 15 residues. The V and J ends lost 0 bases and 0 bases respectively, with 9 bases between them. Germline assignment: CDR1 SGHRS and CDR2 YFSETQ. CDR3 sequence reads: CASSLVDRPNYGYTF. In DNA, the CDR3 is TGCGCCAGCAGCTTGGTCGACAGACCTAACTATGGCTACACCTTC. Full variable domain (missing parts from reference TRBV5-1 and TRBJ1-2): KAGVTQTPRYLIKTRGQQVTLSCSPISGHRSVSWYQQTPGQGLQFLFEYFSETQRNKGNFPGRFSGRQFSNSRSEMNVSTLELGDSALYLCASSLVDRPNYGYTFGSGTRLTVV.

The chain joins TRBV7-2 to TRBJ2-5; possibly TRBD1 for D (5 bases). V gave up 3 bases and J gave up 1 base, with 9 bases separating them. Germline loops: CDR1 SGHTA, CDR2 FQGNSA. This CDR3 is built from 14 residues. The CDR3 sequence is CASSFTGLQETQYF. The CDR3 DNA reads TGTGCCAGCAGCTTCACAGGTCTCCAAGAGACCCAGTACTTC.

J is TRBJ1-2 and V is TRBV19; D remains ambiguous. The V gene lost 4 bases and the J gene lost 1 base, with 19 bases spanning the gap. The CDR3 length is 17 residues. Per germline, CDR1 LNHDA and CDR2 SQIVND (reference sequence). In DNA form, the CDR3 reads TGTGCCAGTAGTAATCGGGGTATGGGTGGGGATAACTATGGCTACACCTTC. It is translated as CASSNRGMGGDNYGYTF.

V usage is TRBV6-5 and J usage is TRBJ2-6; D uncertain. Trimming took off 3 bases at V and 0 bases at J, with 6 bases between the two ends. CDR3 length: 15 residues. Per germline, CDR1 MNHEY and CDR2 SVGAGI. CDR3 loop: CASSYEDSGANVLTF. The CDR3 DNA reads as TGTGCCAGCAGTTATGAGGACTCTGGGGCCAACGTCCTGACTTTC.

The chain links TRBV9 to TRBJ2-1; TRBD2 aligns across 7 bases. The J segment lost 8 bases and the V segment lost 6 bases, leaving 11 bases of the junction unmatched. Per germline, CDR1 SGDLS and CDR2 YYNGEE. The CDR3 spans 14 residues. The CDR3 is CASTVGTIGYEQFF. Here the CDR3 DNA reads TGTGCCAGCACAGTCGGGACTATTGGGTATGAGCAGTTCTTC.

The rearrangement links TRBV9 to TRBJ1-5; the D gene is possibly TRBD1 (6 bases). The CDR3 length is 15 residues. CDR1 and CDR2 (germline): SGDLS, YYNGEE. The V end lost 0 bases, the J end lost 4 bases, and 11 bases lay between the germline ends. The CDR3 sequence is CASSVGTGYNQPQHF. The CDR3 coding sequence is TGTGCCAGCAGCGTAGGAACAGGGTATAATCAGCCCCAGCATTTT.

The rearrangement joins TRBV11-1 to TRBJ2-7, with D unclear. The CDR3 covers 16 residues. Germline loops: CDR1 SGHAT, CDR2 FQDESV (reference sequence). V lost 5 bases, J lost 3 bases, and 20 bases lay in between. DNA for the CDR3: TGTGCCAGCAGCGTTACCTCAGTCCTTTCTCTCTACGAGCAGTACTTC. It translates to CASSVTSVLSLYEQYF. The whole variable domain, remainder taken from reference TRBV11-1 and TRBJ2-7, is EAEVAQSPRYKITEKSQAVAFWCDPISGHATLYWYRQILGQGPELLVQFQDESVVDDSQLPKDRFSAERLKGVDSTLKIQPAELGDSAMYLCASSVTSVLSLYEQYFGPGTRLTVT.

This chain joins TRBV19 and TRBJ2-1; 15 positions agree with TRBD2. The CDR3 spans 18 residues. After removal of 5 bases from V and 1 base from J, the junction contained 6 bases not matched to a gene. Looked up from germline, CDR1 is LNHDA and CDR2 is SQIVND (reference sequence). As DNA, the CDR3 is TGTGCCAGTAGTCCGACGGGACTAGCGGGGGGTTCCTACAATGAGCAGTTCTTC. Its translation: CASSPTGLAGGSYNEQFF.

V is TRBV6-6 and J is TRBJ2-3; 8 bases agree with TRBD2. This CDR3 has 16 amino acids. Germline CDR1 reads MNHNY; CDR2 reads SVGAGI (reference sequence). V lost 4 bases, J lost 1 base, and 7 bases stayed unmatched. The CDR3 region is CASSFGRGGGTDTQYF. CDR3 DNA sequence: TGTGCCAGCAGTTTCGGGAGGGGAGGAGGCACAGATACGCAGTATTTT.

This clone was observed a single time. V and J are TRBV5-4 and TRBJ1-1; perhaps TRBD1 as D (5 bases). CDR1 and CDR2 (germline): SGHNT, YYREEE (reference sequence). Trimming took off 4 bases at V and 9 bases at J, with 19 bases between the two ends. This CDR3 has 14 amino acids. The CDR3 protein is CASSPQTVPSQAFF. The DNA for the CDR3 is TGTGCCAGCAGCCCCCAGACAGTCCCAAGCCAAGCTTTCTTT.

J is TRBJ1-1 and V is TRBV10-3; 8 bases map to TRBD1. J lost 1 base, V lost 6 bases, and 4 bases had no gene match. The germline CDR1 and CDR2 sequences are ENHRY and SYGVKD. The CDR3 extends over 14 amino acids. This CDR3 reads CAIRLTGENTEAFF. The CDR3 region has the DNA TGTGCCATCAGACTGACAGGGGAGAACACTGAAGCTTTCTTT.

CDR3 in DNA: TGTGCCAGTAGTAAGAGAGGGACAGGGGGCGCCGGCAATCAGCCCCAGCATTTT. Protein: CASSKRGTGGAGNQPQHF. This chain uses TRBV19 with TRBJ1-5, with 12 bases that match TRBD1. The CDR3 has 18 residues. The J segment lost 2 bases and the V segment lost 4 bases, leaving 9 bases of the junction unmatched. Germline V gene sequence: CDR1 LNHDA, CDR2 SQIVND (reference sequence). The whole variable domain, filled in from reference TRBV19 and TRBJ1-5, reads DGGITQSPKYLFRKEGQNVTLSCEQNLNHDAMYWYRQDPGQGLRLIYYSQIVNDFQKGDIAEGYSVSREKKESFPLTVTSAQKNPTAFYLCASSKRGTGGAGNQPQHFGDGTRLSIL.

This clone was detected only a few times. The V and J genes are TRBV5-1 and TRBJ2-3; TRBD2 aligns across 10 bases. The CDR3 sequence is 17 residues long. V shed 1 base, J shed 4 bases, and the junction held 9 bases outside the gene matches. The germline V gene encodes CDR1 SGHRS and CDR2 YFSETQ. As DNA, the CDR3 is TGCGCCAGCAGCTTGCCCCCTAGCGGGGGAGGGGCAGATACGCAGTATTTT. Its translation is CASSLPPSGGGADTQYF.

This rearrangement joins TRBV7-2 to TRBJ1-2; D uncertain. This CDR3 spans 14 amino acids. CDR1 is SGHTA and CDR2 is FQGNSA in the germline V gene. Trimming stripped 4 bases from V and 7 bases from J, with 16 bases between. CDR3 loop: CASSSPTEGSGYTF. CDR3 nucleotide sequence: TGTGCCAGCAGCTCCCCGACGGAGGGATCTGGCTACACCTTC.

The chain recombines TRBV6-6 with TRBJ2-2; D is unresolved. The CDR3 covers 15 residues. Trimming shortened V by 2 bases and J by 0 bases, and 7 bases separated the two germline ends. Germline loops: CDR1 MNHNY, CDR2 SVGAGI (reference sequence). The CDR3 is CASSYATANTGELFF. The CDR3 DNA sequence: TGTGCCAGCAGTTACGCAACAGCGAACACCGGGGAGCTGTTTTTT.

This chain's CDR3 is CASSQGTGGDTGELFF. DNA of the CDR3: TGTGCCAGCAGCCAAGGGACAGGGGGGGACACCGGGGAGCTGTTTTTT. The chain employs TRBV9 and TRBJ2-2, with 11 bases matching TRBD1. The CDR3 is 16 amino acids. After removal of 4 bases from V and 3 bases from J, the junction contained 5 bases not matched to a gene. The germline gives CDR1 SGDLS, CDR2 YYNGEE.

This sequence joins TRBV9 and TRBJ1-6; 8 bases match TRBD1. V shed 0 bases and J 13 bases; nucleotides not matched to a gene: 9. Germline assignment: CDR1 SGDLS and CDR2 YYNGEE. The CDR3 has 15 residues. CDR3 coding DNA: TGTGCCAGCAGCGTAGAAGGGACAGGTTTGTTTCCCCTCCACTTT. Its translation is CASSVEGTGLFPLHF.

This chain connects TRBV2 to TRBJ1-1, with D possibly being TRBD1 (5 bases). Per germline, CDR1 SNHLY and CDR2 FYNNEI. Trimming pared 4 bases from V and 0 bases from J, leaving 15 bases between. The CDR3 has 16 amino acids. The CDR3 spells CASSAGRQNMNTEAFF. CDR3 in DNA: TGTGCCAGCAGTGCCGGGAGACAGAACATGAACACTGAAGCTTTCTTT.

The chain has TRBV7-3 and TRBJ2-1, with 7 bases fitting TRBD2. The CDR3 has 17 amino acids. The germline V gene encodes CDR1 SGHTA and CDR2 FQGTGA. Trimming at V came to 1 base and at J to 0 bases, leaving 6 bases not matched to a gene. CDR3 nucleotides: TGTGCCAGCAGCTTAAGGTCGAGCGGGACCTCCTACAATGAGCAGTTCTTC. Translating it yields CASSLRSSGTSYNEQFF.

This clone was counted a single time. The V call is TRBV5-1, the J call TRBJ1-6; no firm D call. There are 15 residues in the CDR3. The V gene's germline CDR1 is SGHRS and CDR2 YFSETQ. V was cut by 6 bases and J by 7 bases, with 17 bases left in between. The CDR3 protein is CASTSRGPENSPLHF. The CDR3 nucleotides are TGCGCCAGCACATCCAGAGGCCCTGAGAATTCACCCCTCCACTTT.

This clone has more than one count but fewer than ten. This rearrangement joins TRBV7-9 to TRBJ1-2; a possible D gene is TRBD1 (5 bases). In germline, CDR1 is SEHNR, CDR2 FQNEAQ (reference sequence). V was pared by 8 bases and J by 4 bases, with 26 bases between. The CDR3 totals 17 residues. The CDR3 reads CASLKSGGVAVRYGYTF. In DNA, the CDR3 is TGTGCCAGCCTTAAAAGCGGAGGGGTGGCAGTGCGCTATGGCTACACCTTC.

CDR3 coding DNA: TGTGCCATCAGGGACATTACTAACTATGGCTACACCTTC. Protein: CAIRDITNYGYTF. The chain joins TRBV10-3 to TRBJ1-2; weak D call: TRBD1 (5 bases). The CDR3 covers 13 residues. V lost 6 bases to trimming and J lost 0 bases, with 8 bases between them. Germline values: CDR1 ENHRY, CDR2 SYGVKD.

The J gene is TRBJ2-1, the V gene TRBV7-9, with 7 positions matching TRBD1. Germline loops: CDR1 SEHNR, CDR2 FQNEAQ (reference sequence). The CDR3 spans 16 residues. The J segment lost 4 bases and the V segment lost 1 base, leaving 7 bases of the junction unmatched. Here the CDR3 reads CASSLGAGGFYNEQFF. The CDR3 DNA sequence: TGTGCCAGCAGCTTAGGGGCAGGGGGATTTTACAATGAGCAGTTCTTC.

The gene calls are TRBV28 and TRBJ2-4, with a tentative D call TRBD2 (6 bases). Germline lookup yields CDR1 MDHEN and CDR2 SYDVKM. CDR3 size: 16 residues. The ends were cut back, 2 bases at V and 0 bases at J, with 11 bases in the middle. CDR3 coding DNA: TGTGCCAGCAGTTTAGCGGGGTCACTAGCCAAAAACATTCAGTACTTC. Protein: CASSLAGSLAKNIQYF. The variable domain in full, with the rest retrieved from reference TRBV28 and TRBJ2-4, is DVKVTQSSRYLVKRTGEKVFLECVQDMDHENMFWYRQDPGLGLRLIYFSYDVKMKEKGDIPEGYSVSREKKERFSLILESASTNQTSMYLCASSLAGSLAKNIQYFGAGTRLSVL.

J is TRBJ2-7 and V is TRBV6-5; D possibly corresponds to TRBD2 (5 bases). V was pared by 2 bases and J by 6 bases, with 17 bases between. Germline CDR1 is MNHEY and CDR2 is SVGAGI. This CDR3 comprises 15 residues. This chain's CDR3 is CASSYSPVTGSEQYF. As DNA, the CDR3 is TGTGCCAGCAGTTACAGCCCGGTGACGGGGTCCGAGCAGTACTTC.

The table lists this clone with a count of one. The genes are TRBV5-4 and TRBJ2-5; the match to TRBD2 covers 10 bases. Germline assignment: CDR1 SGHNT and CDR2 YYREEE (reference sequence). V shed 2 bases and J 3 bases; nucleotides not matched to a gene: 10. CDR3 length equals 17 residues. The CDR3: CASSLPLAGTRKETQYF. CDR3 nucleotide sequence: TGTGCCAGCAGCTTACCACTAGCGGGGACCCGAAAAGAGACCCAGTACTTC.

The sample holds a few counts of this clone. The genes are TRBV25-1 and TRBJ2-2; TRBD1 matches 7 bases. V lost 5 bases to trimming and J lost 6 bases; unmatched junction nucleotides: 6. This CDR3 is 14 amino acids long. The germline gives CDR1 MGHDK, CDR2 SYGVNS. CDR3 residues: CASSSTTGPGELFF. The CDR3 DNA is TGTGCCAGCAGTAGCACGACAGGGCCCGGGGAGCTGTTTTTT.

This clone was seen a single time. DNA for the CDR3: TGTGCCAGCAGCTATGACAGAACACTTACCTACGAGCAGTACTTC. It encodes CASSYDRTLTYEQYF. The J gene is TRBJ2-7, the V gene TRBV5-4, with a tentative D call TRBD1 (5 bases). V lost 3 bases and J 2 bases, leaving 15 bases between the germline ends. This CDR3 is built from 15 residues. CDR1 is SGHNT and CDR2 is YYREEE in the germline V gene (reference sequence).

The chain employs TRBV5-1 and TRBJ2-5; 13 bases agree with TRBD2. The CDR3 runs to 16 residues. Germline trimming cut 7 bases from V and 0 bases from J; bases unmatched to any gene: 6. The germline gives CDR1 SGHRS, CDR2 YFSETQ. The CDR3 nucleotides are TGCGCCAGCCAGACTAGCGGGGGGCCTCACCAAGAGACCCAGTACTTC. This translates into CASQTSGGPHQETQYF.

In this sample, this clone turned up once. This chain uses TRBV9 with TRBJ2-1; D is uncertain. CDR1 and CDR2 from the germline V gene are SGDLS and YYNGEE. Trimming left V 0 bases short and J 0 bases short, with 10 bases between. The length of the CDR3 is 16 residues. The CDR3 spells CASSVDWRFSYNEQFF. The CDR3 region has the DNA TGTGCCAGCAGCGTAGATTGGCGGTTCTCCTACAATGAGCAGTTCTTC.